This TCR beta chain was profiled in a study of response to subunit inactivated influenza vaccine (dated by TCRdb to 2016 to 2018). For the wider study: The study used deep quantitative T cell receptor repertoire profiling to track responses to a trivalent subunit inactivated influenza vaccine.

Comments on this clonotype: Its antigen is still unknown. No quality values exist for individual bases; no much larger clone is one base distant.

The library was built by means of RT-PCR. Sequenced on an Illumina HiSeq 2500. Through fastp at Q25 and MiXCR, TCRdb rebuilt clones from the public reads, retaining in-frame beta chains. Each CDR3 protein appears once, grouped with its most common genes and DNA. Recorded for this sample are roughly 290,000 distinct CDR3 sequences; roughly 22% of them occurred a single time. 10% to 13% of the sample is taken by the ten largest. General study outcomes and caveats: It was suggested by the authors that each seasonal influenza vaccination may recruit only a limited number of new T cells.

Counted from cysteine to phenylalanine, this CDR3 has 15 amino acids. The retained sequence is limited to the CDR3, 45 bases, with the frame set at the first base. CDR1 SGHRS and CDR2 YFSETQ were looked up in the germline V gene. The germline V and J ends show losses of 6 bases and 3 bases respectively, and no gene match explains 5 bases of the junction. Sequenced here: PBMCs from blood, sampled less than 22 months after vaccination. The source is a man aged 50 to 75 who received an inactivated influenza vaccine. Donor details come from another sample of the same person, matched by shared clones. The chain is encoded by TRBV5-1 joined to TRBJ2-2; 10 bases in between match TRBD1. The sequence in DNA is TGCGCCAGCATCCCGGACAGGGGGTACACCGGGGAGCTGTTTTTT. It specifies CASIPDRGYTGELFF. Beyond the CDR3, the reference TRBV5-1 and TRBJ2-2 genes provide the residues; the full variable domain reads: KAGVTQTPRYLIKTRGQQVTLSCSPISGHRSVSWYQQTPGQGLQFLFEYFSETQRNKGNFPGRFSGRQFSNSRSEMNVSTLELGDSALYLCASIPDRGYTGELFFGEGSRLTVL.